The rows below give T cell receptor beta chains drawn from one sample of a study of blood T cell repertoires in COVID-19. Sequencing was performed with immunoSEQ multiplex PCR; in TCRdb, only in-frame clones are kept and a portion is missing. This sample carries approximately 99,000 clones, 75% to 85% of them seen once, and the ten largest clones take around 18%. Sequences were obtained from peripheral blood. These receptors were obtained from a woman aged 80 or over with active or convalescent COVID-19. Each CDR3 is given with its conserved first and last residue. Each record gives: V gene, J gene, CDR3 length, clone size, D gene, CDR3 protein, CDR3 DNA. D genes are given only for firm matches. Clone size appears in some rows only: once, few, many, or a class for an expanded clone.

TRBV3-1/TRBV3-2,TRBJ2-5,15,once,TRBD1,CASSFLLTGEETQYF,TGTGCCAGCAGCTTCCTCTTGACAGGGGAAGAGACCCAGTACTTC
TRBV7-2,TRBJ2-1,13,.,TRBD2,CASSSGGYNEQFF,TGTGCCAGCAGCTCGGGGGGTTACAATGAGCAGTTCTTC
TRBV9,TRBJ1-3,19,.,TRBD1,CASSVEGQGPIFSGNTIYF,TGTGCCAGCAGCGTCGAGGGACAGGGCCCTATTTTCTCTGGAAACACCATATATTTT
TRBV10-3,TRBJ1-1,13,once,.,CAISAGGSTEAFF,TGTGCCATCAGTGCGGGAGGGAGCACTGAAGCTTTCTTT
TRBV15,TRBJ2-4,14,.,.,CATSRAGAKNIQYF,TGTGCCACCAGCAGAGCGGGGGCCAAAAACATTCAGTACTTC
TRBV6-5,TRBJ2-5,14,once,TRBD2,CASSRGLAQETQYF,TGTGCCAGCAGTCGGGGACTAGCCCAAGAGACCCAGTACTTC
TRBV2,TRBJ2-5,14,once,.,CASSTSTGKETQYF,TGTGCCAGCAGCACAAGTACAGGGAAAGAGACCCAGTACTTC
TRBV28,TRBJ2-5,14,.,.,CASSFTGVQETQYF,TGTGCCAGCAGCTTTACAGGCGTACAAGAGACCCAGTACTTC
TRBV21-1,TRBJ2-7,15,.,.,CASSKGTGASYEQYF,TGTGCCAGCAGCAAAGGAACAGGGGCTTCCTACGAGCAGTACTTC
TRBV5-1,TRBJ2-7,13,.,.,CASRESTRMKQYF,TGCGCCAGCAGAGAGTCGACACGGATGAAGCAGTACTTC
TRBV2,TRBJ2-4,16,.,TRBD1,CASSDATGGIRNIQYF,TGTGCCAGCAGTGACGCTACAGGGGGCATACGGAACATTCAGTACTTC
TRBV9,TRBJ1-4,13,once,.,CASSVGPNEKLFF,TGTGCCAGCAGCGTAGGGCCTAATGAAAAACTGTTTTTT
TRBV5-1,TRBJ2-3,17,.,TRBD2,CASSFALAGGATDTQYF,TGTGCCAGCAGCTTCGCTCTAGCGGGAGGGGCCACAGATACGCAGTATTTT
TRBV19,TRBJ2-1,12,.,.,CSAGSSYNEQFF,TGTTCTGCGGGAAGCTCCTACAATGAGCAGTTCTTC
TRBV28,TRBJ2-7,13,.,.,CASRTGDAYEQYF,TGTGCCAGCAGGACGGGAGATGCCTACGAGCAGTACTTC
TRBV6-1,TRBJ1-2,14,.,TRBD1,CASSEWGTDYGYTF,TGTGCCAGCAGTGAATGGGGGACAGATTATGGCTACACCTTC
TRBV11-2,TRBJ2-1,16,.,.,CASSLRSLGPGDEQFF,TGTGCCAGCAGCTTAAGGTCGCTCGGCCCGGGGGATGAGCAGTTCTTC
TRBV19,TRBJ1-5,14,few,.,CASRKQGDNQPQHF,TGTGCCAGTCGAAAACAGGGCGACAATCAGCCCCAGCATTTT
TRBV24-1,TRBJ2-3,16,few,.,CATSDRTGRGADTQYF,TGTGCCACCAGTGACCGGACAGGGAGGGGAGCAGATACGCAGTATTTT
TRBV5-1,TRBJ2-5,13,.,.,CASGTRTEETQYF,TGCGCCAGCGGAACCCGGACAGAAGAGACCCAGTACTTC
TRBV19,TRBJ2-3,16,.,.,CASSPQPPLATDTQYF,TGTGCCAGTAGCCCGCAACCGCCTCTGGCAACAGATACGCAGTATTTT
TRBV2,TRBJ1-4,14,.,.,CASEATEVNEKLFF,TGTGCCAGCGAAGCCACCGAGGTTAATGAAAAACTGTTTTTT
TRBV5-1,TRBJ2-5,14,.,.,CASSLAGQQETQYF,TGTGCCAGCAGCTTGGCGGGACAGCAAGAGACCCAGTACTTC
TRBV7-9,TRBJ1-5,16,.,.,CASSSSGGRSNQPQHF,TGTGCCAGCAGCTCATCGGGGGGACGGAGCAATCAGCCCCAGCATTTT
TRBV28,TRBJ2-5,16,.,TRBD1,CASSLRGQGAYETQYF,TGTGCCAGCAGTTTAAGGGGACAGGGGGCGTATGAGACCCAGTACTTC
TRBV7-9,TRBJ1-1,13,.,.,CASSNSANTEAFF,TGTGCCAGCTCCAACAGCGCGAACACTGAAGCTTTCTTT
TRBV2,TRBJ2-1,11,few,.,CASSERNEQFF,TGTGCCAGCAGTGAGAGGAATGAGCAGTTCTTC
TRBV18,TRBJ2-5,17,.,TRBD1,CASSPLTGTGYRETQYF,TGTGCCAGCTCACCGTTAACCGGGACAGGGTACCGGGAGACCCAGTACTTC
TRBV2,TRBJ1-4,15,few,TRBD1,CASRETGLSDEKLFF,TGTGCCAGCAGGGAGACAGGGTTAAGCGATGAAAAACTGTTTTTT
TRBV2,TRBJ1-1,14,.,TRBD1,CASERQGLNTEAFF,TGTGCCAGCGAGAGACAGGGCCTGAACACTGAAGCTTTCTTT
TRBV7-9,TRBJ2-2,14,.,.,CASSLQVVTGELFF,TGTGCCAGCAGCTTACAGGTTGTCACCGGGGAGCTGTTTTTT
TRBV19,TRBJ1-4,14,.,.,CASNEWGRDEKLFF,TGTGCCAGTAATGAGTGGGGCAGGGATGAAAAACTGTTTTTT
TRBV20-1,TRBJ1-2,9,few,.,CSATDGYTF,TGCAGTGCCACAGATGGCTACACCTTC
TRBV6-5,TRBJ1-6,13,.,.,CASMQGANSPLHF,TGTGCCAGCATGCAGGGTGCCAATTCACCCCTCCACTTT
TRBV27,TRBJ1-1,14,.,TRBD1,CASSPRQGSTEAFF,TGTGCCAGCAGTCCACGACAGGGGAGCACTGAAGCTTTCTTT
TRBV25-1,TRBJ1-4,14,.,TRBD1,CASSKQGAGEKLFF,TGTGCCAGCAGTAAACAGGGGGCTGGTGAAAAACTGTTTTTT
TRBV7-3,TRBJ2-3,13,.,.,CASGRTLTDTQYF,TGTGCCAGCGGGAGGACGCTCACAGATACGCAGTATTTT
TRBV19,TRBJ2-1,17,.,TRBD2,CASSIRPVSGRANEQFF,TGTGCCAGTAGTATAAGGCCGGTGAGCGGGAGGGCGAATGAGCAGTTCTTC
TRBV11-2,TRBJ2-5,14,.,.,CASSALAGSETQYF,TGTGCCAGCAGCGCCCTTGCGGGGTCGGAGACCCAGTACTTC
TRBV5-1,TRBJ1-1,15,.,TRBD1,CASSAQTGGGTEAFF,TGTGCCAGCAGCGCCCAGACAGGGGGGGGGACTGAAGCTTTCTTT
TRBV27,TRBJ2-7,19,.,TRBD2,CASSLRGVGTSGVSYEQYF,TGTGCCAGCAGTTTAAGGGGTGTTGGTACTAGCGGGGTATCCTACGAGCAGTACTTC
TRBV7-2,TRBJ2-6,14,once,TRBD2,CASEGTNGANVLTF,TGTGCCAGCGAAGGGACTAACGGGGCCAACGTCCTGACTTTC